The rows below give T cell receptor beta chains drawn from one sample of a study of control samples from healthy donors and cancer patients. Using immunoSEQ multiplex PCR, the repertoire was profiled, and TCRdb retains in-frame clones only, with some absent. In the table there are 130,000 or so clones, over 75% of which are singletons. The specimen sequenced was blood. Receptor source: a man in his fifties or sixties in good health. Each CDR3 is given with its conserved first and last residue. Fields, in order: D gene, J gene, V gene, clone size, CDR3 protein, CDR3 DNA. The D gene is left open where the match is weak. Part of the rows lack a size; the others show once, few, many or a class for expanded clones.

>NA|TRBJ2-2|TRBV21-1|NA
CASRVYGGPGELFF
TGTGCCAGCAGGGTATATGGGGGGCCCGGGGAGCTGTTTTTT
>TRBD1|TRBJ2-1|TRBV3-1/TRBV3-2|NA
CASRLHQGAKGHSYNEQFF
TGTGCCAGCAGACTACACCAGGGGGCGAAAGGTCACTCTTACAATGAGCAGTTCTTC
>TRBD1|TRBJ1-1|TRBV19|NA
CASSIVERTGTEAFF
TGTGCCAGTAGTATAGTCGAACGGACAGGCACTGAAGCTTTCTTT
>NA|TRBJ1-6|TRBV30|once
CAWSERFGAPLHF
TGTGCCTGGAGTGAACGGTTTGGTGCACCCCTCCACTTT
>NA|TRBJ2-2|TRBV10-2|NA
CASSVTGYTGELFF
TGCGCCAGCAGTGTTACAGGGTACACCGGGGAGCTGTTTTTT
>TRBD1|TRBJ1-6|TRBV23-1|NA
CASSQDRVHNSPLHF
TGCGCCAGCAGTCAAGACAGGGTGCATAATTCACCCCTCCACTTT
>NA|TRBJ1-5|TRBV19|NA
CASSPMTNKGLGANQPQHF
TGTGCCAGTAGTCCAATGACTAATAAGGGGCTCGGGGCCAATCAGCCCCAGCATTTT
>TRBD1|TRBJ2-4|TRBV28|NA
CASSLIQGAGENIQYF
TGTGCCAGCAGTTTGATTCAGGGGGCCGGTGAAAACATTCAATACTTC
>TRBD1|TRBJ1-2|TRBV5-1|NA
CASSPTPGTGGAFGGYTF
TGCGCCAGCAGCCCTACCCCCGGGACAGGGGGCGCCTTTGGAGGCTACACCTTC
>NA|TRBJ1-2|TRBV7-9|NA
CASSLEKGGYTF
TGTGCCAGCAGCTTAGAAAAAGGCGGCTACACCTTC
>NA|TRBJ1-1|TRBV30|NA
CAWSGDKNTEAFF
TGTGCCTGGAGTGGGGACAAGAACACTGAAGCTTTCTTT
>TRBD2|TRBJ2-3|TRBV7-2|NA
CASSRKSGGGSDTQYF
TGTGCCAGCAGCCGTAAAAGCGGGGGGGGCTCGGATACGCAGTATTTT
>TRBD1|TRBJ2-7|TRBV30|NA
CAWSGTGNYEQYF
TGTGCCTGGAGTGGGACAGGCAACTACGAGCAGTACTTC
>NA|TRBJ2-6|TRBV30|NA
CASDTRFGANVLTF
TGTGCTTCGGACACGAGATTCGGGGCCAACGTCCTGACTTTC
>TRBD1|TRBJ2-1|TRBV10-2|NA
CATGGQGFYNEQFF
TGCGCCACAGGGGGTCAGGGTTTCTACAATGAGCAGTTCTTC
>NA|TRBJ2-3|TRBV19|NA
CASTLGSGADTQYF
TGTGCCAGTACCCTGGGATCGGGCGCAGATACGCAGTATTTT
>NA|TRBJ2-3|TRBV6-5|NA
CASAVDWGRADTQYF
TGTGCCAGCGCGGTCGACTGGGGGCGGGCAGATACGCAGTATTTT
>TRBD1|TRBJ2-3|TRBV12-5|NA
CASGWDSSLDTQYF
TGTGCTAGTGGTTGGGACAGTTCATTGGATACGCAGTATTTT
>TRBD1|TRBJ2-2|TRBV7-3|NA
CASSLTRDRGLAGELFF
TGTGCCAGCAGCTTAACTAGGGACAGGGGGCTCGCTGGGGAGCTGTTTTTT
>TRBD2|TRBJ2-5|TRBV7-9|once
CASAVLAVQETQYF
TGTGCCAGCGCAGTCCTAGCGGTACAAGAGACCCAGTACTTC
>TRBD2|TRBJ2-1|TRBV27|NA
CASSSPSGHTYHEQFF
TGTGCCAGCAGTTCCCCTAGCGGGCACACATACCATGAGCAGTTCTTC
>NA|TRBJ2-7|TRBV29-1|NA
CSVTNTYEQYF
TGCAGCGTCACTAACACCTACGAGCAGTACTTC
>NA|TRBJ2-1|TRBV15|once
CATSKALNNEQFF
TGTGCCACCAGCAAGGCTCTGAACAATGAGCAGTTCTTC
>NA|TRBJ1-2|TRBV19|NA
CASSIDRSGYGYTF
TGTGCCAGTAGTATAGATCGCTCGGGCTATGGCTACACCTTC
>NA|TRBJ2-1|TRBV7-3|NA
CASSPRRGGYNEQFF
TGTGCCAGCAGCCCCCGCCGGGGCGGATACAATGAGCAGTTCTTC
>NA|TRBJ2-7|TRBV27|NA
CASRATGTTYEQYF
TGTGCCAGCCGGGCTACAGGTACCACCTACGAGCAGTACTTC
>NA|TRBJ2-6|TRBV3-1/TRBV3-2|NA
CASSSTGSGANVLTF
TGTGCCAGCAGCTCGACAGGATCTGGGGCCAACGTCCTGACTTTC